This T cell receptor (beta chain) comes out of a study of blood T cell repertoires in COVID-19. Study information: Researchers got acute and convalescent COVID-19 samples from the United States, Italy and Spain. PBMCs, B-cell-depleted T cells, or T cells provided the cDNA or gDNA that made up the material.

Original analysis: Estimation of nucleated cell counts was performed using reference gene primer amplification. Assay used: immunoSEQ multiplex PCR; TCRdb lists only in-frame clones, some missing. V and J calls and clone size are those listed in that table; D and trimming were worked out from the DNA. The data show about 150,000 clones, nearly 80% seen once. Trimming cost V 7 bases and J 0 bases, with 17 bases left between them. CDR1 LNHDA and CDR2 SQIVND come from the germline V gene (reference sequence). CDR3 length: 16 amino acids. The chain links TRBV19 to TRBJ2-3; D is perhaps TRBD2 (5 bases). The receptor comes from a man at least 80 years old with acute or convalescent COVID-19. The sample comprised peripheral blood. The CDR3 DNA is TGTGCCAGTACCCCAAGCGGCAGGTTTAGCACAGATACGCAGTATTTT. It specifies CASTPSGRFSTDTQYF.